These 31 T cell receptor beta chains came from one sample sequenced in a study of Ad26.COV2.S vaccination and SARS-CoV-2 variants. Measured with immunoSEQ multiplex PCR; TCRdb has only the in-frame clones, and not every one. The profile shows some 250,000 clones, roughly 88% of them singletons. Treatment specified: some 20 received Ad26.COV2.S at low or high dose, single or two shots; several received placebo; per-sample allocation not given. Sampling was done on day 63 after the first vaccine or placebo injection. Sequencing used peripheral blood, obtained in a trial of Ad26.COV2.S vaccine versus placebo. The source of these receptors is a person aged 18-65 years who received the Ad26.COV2.S COVID-19 vaccine or a placebo.

The chain recombines TRBV6-1 with TRBJ1-1; perhaps TRBD1 as D (5 bases). Trimming shortened V by 2 bases and J by 6 bases, and 13 bases separated the two germline ends. This CDR3 comprises 14 residues. CDR1 is MNHNS, CDR2 SASEGT, per germline. The DNA for the CDR3 is TGTGCCAGCAGTGAAAATCTTCGGGGGTCTGAAGCTTTCTTT. Protein: CASSENLRGSEAFF.

For the CDR3, the DNA is TGTGCCAGCAGCGTAGGAAGGATCGGTGGGGAAGCTTTCTTT. It encodes CASSVGRIGGEAFF. The genes are TRBV9 and TRBJ1-1; unclear D gene. Germline V CDR1 and CDR2: SGDLS, YYNGEE. The CDR3 totals 14 residues. Trimming removed 0 bases from V and 8 bases from J, with 14 bases in between.

DNA of the CDR3: TGTGCCAGCAGCTTAAATTTCCGGGACGGGCCAAATGAAAAACTGTTTTTT. Encoded protein: CASSLNFRDGPNEKLFF. V and J are TRBV5-6 and TRBJ1-4, with a tentative D call TRBD1 (5 bases). With 2 bases removed from V and 5 bases from J, the gap between germline ends came to 19 bases. Per the germline V gene, CDR1 is SGHDT and CDR2 is YYEEEE. The CDR3 spans 17 residues.

As regards this clone: Distinct nucleotide sequences in the sample also encode this CDR3. The chain employs TRBV7-2 and TRBJ2-7, with 9 positions matching TRBD1. J was trimmed by 6 bases and V by 1 base; bases with no gene match: 4. Germline V lookup: CDR1 SGHTA, CDR2 FQGNSA. The CDR3 is 14 amino acids. The CDR3 is CASSLDNRGREQYF. CDR3 nucleotide sequence: TGTGCCAGCAGCTTAGATAACAGGGGGCGCGAGCAGTACTTC.

The gene calls are TRBV5-1 and TRBJ1-1; 7 bases are a match to TRBD1. Germline CDR1 and CDR2: SGHRS and YFSETQ. V lost 4 bases, J lost 1 base, and 7 bases stayed unmatched. The CDR3 consists of 15 residues. This CDR3 is CASSPEGQPNTEAFF. The CDR3 bases are TGCGCCAGCAGCCCGGAGGGACAGCCGAACACTGAAGCTTTCTTT.

V usage is TRBV4-3 and J usage is TRBJ2-3, with TRBD2 matching over 7 bases. The CDR3 runs to 15 residues. V gave up 8 bases and J gave up 1 base; unmatched junction bases: 9. Germline values: CDR1 LGHNA, CDR2 YSLEER. CDR3 amino acids: CASCSPGGRTDTQYF. The CDR3 DNA reads TGCGCCAGCTGCAGCCCGGGGGGTCGCACAGATACGCAGTATTTT.

The chain couples TRBV11-2 to TRBJ1-3; no definite D call. Trimming cost V 5 bases and J 4 bases, with 6 bases left between them. The CDR3 contains 12 residues. Per the germline V gene, CDR1 is SGHAT and CDR2 is FQNNGV. Written as DNA, the CDR3 is TGTGCCAGCAGCCCGGCGGGAAACACCATATATTTT. This translates into CASSPAGNTIYF.

The chain couples TRBV28 to TRBJ1-5; TRBD1 matches 8 bases. The CDR3 is 17 amino acids. The germline gives CDR1 MDHEN, CDR2 SYDVKM. With 5 bases clipped from V and 2 bases from J, the junction kept 11 bases outside the gene matches. The CDR3 spells CASSTPRTGYGNQPQHF. The DNA of the CDR3 is TGTGCCAGCAGTACACCCAGGACAGGGTACGGCAATCAGCCCCAGCATTTT.

The rearrangement joins TRBV9 to TRBJ2-1, with 7 nucleotides matching TRBD2. The germline CDR1 and CDR2 sequences are SGDLS and YYNGEE. This CDR3 comprises 15 residues. V trimming: 0 bases; J trimming: 6 bases; junction bases outside the gene matches: 6. CDR3 in amino acids: CASSVGGSILNEQFF. The CDR3 DNA follows: TGTGCCAGCAGCGTAGGCGGGAGTATCCTCAATGAGCAGTTCTTC.

On this clone itself: Other nucleotide sequences from this sample produce the same CDR3. CDR3: CASSSAYEQYF. Written as DNA, the CDR3 is TGTGCCAGCTCTAGCGCATACGAGCAGTACTTC. This chain connects TRBV7-2 to TRBJ2-7; D might be TRBD2 (6 bases). CDR1 is SGHTA and CDR2 is FQGNSA in the germline V gene. V was shortened by 8 bases and J by 4 bases, with 9 bases between the two germline ends. The CDR3 is made up of 11 amino acids.

The chain is built from TRBV7-9 and TRBJ2-3; 9 bases map to TRBD2. The germline V gene encodes CDR1 SEHNR and CDR2 FQNEAQ (reference sequence). The CDR3 has 15 amino acids. Germline trimming cut 5 bases from V and 4 bases from J; bases unmatched to any gene: 7. The CDR3 nucleotides are TGTGCCAGCAGCCTCCTTAGCGGGGGAGCAGATACGCAGTATTTT. Protein sequence: CASSLLSGGADTQYF.

The V call is TRBV5-1, the J call TRBJ2-2; 8 positions match TRBD1. V trimming: 4 bases; J trimming: 5 bases; junction bases outside the gene matches: 4. The CDR3 is 14 amino acids. Germline-derived CDR1 and CDR2 are SGHRS and YFSETQ. CDR3 sequence: CASSRDRPTGELFF. The CDR3 bases are TGCGCCAGCAGCCGGGACAGGCCTACCGGGGAGCTGTTTTTT.

This chain joins TRBV7-2 and TRBJ2-1; no clear D. Germline CDR1 is SGHTA and CDR2 is FQGNSA. CDR3 length equals 18 residues. The V gene lost 1 base and the J gene lost 0 bases, with 16 bases spanning the gap. CDR3 sequence: CASSLDSLGSSSYNEQFF. The CDR3 nucleotides read TGTGCCAGCAGCTTAGACTCGTTGGGCTCGAGCTCCTACAATGAGCAGTTCTTC.

V usage is TRBV30 and J usage is TRBJ1-4, with TRBD1 matching over 7 bases. V was clipped by 4 bases and J by 5 bases; unmatched bases: 4. The CDR3 totals 13 residues. Germline V lookup: CDR1 GTSNPN, CDR2 SVGIG (reference sequence). The CDR3 DNA is TGTGCCTGGACCGGACAGGCCAATGAAAAACTGTTTTTT. Its translation is CAWTGQANEKLFF.

The chain couples TRBV4-3 to TRBJ2-3, with TRBD2 matching 12 bases. The CDR3 contains 19 residues. With V trimmed by 0 bases and J by 2 bases, 9 bases remained unmatched. Per the germline V gene, CDR1 is LGHNA and CDR2 is YSLEER. The DNA of the CDR3 is TGCGCCAGCAGCCAAGATAATCTAGCGGGGGGGCGGACCACAGATACGCAGTATTTT. It yields the protein CASSQDNLAGGRTTDTQYF.

This rearrangement joins TRBV28 to TRBJ2-7; D gene uncertain. The germline V gene has CDR1 MDHEN and CDR2 SYDVKM. The CDR3 extends over 12 amino acids. V dropped 5 bases and J dropped 7 bases, with 12 bases sitting between them. The CDR3 DNA reads as TGTGCCAGCAGTCCCCAGGTGGGGGAGCAGTACTTC. Protein product: CASSPQVGEQYF.

The chain couples TRBV6-2 or TRBV6-3 to TRBJ2-7, with D possibly TRBD1 on 5 matching bases. The CDR3 runs 14 residues. V was trimmed by 2 bases and J by 2 bases, leaving 10 bases between them. Germline V lookup: CDR1 MNHEY, CDR2 SVGEGT. The CDR3 coding sequence is TGTGCCAGCAGTTACGCGGACATGACCTACGAGCAGTACTTC. Translated: CASSYADMTYEQYF.

V gene TRBV18 combines with J gene TRBJ2-2; 9 bases align to TRBD1. CDR1 KGHSH and CDR2 LQKENI come from the germline V gene. The CDR3 contains 15 residues. V lost 6 bases to trimming and J lost 5 bases; unmatched junction nucleotides: 7. The CDR3 region has the DNA TGTGCCAGCTCGCTCGGGACAGGGCGAACCGGGGAGCTGTTTTTT. Translating gives CASSLGTGRTGELFF.

The chain is built from TRBV6-5 and TRBJ2-7, with 7 bases matching TRBD1. CDR3 length: 15 residues. In germline, CDR1 is MNHEY, CDR2 SVGAGI. V was pared by 6 bases and J by 3 bases, with 11 bases of the junction left unmatched. This CDR3 is CASSRDRVIGYEQYF. CDR3 in DNA: TGTGCCAGCAGCCGAGACAGGGTAATAGGCTACGAGCAGTACTTC.

This chain uses TRBV24-1 with TRBJ1-1; D unresolved. With 0 bases removed from V and 5 bases from J, the gap between germline ends came to 6 bases. The germline gives CDR1 KGHDR, CDR2 SFDVKD. The CDR3 is 13 amino acids. The CDR3 DNA reads TGTGCCACCAGTGATTTGGCGGGAACTGAAGCTTTCTTT. Protein: CATSDLAGTEAFF.

CDR3 sequence reads: CAISEDRNYGYTF. The DNA for the CDR3 is TGTGCCATCAGTGAAGACAGAAACTATGGCTACACCTTC. V usage is TRBV10-3 and J usage is TRBJ1-2; TRBD1 might be the D (5 bases). The CDR3 has 13 amino acids. Germline V gene sequence: CDR1 ENHRY, CDR2 SYGVKD. Deletions cut 3 bases from V and 2 bases from J, with 7 bases between.

V and J are TRBV28 and TRBJ2-3; the D gene is possibly TRBD2 (5 bases). Looked up from germline, CDR1 is MDHEN and CDR2 is SYDVKM. The CDR3 consists of 12 residues. V gave up 7 bases and J gave up 1 base, with 6 bases separating them. The CDR3 here is CASKEGTDTQYF. As DNA, the CDR3 is TGTGCCAGCAAGGAGGGCACAGATACGCAGTATTTT.

This clone was counted only a few times. V usage is TRBV29-1 and J usage is TRBJ2-1; possible D gene TRBD1, 6 bases. V was trimmed by 7 bases and J by 9 bases, leaving 16 bases between them. CDR3 length: 12 amino acids. Germline CDR1 reads SQVTM; CDR2 reads ANQGSEA. The chain's CDR3 is CSGTTGLGEQFF. The CDR3, as DNA: TGCAGCGGCACAACAGGGCTAGGTGAGCAGTTCTTC.

This clone was counted once. The sample has other DNA sequences that encode this CDR3 too. This chain links TRBV9 with TRBJ2-5; D possibly corresponds to TRBD1 (6 bases). The CDR3 is 11 residues long. Germline CDR1 reads SGDLS; CDR2 reads YYNGEE. Trimming took 5 bases from V and 7 from J, leaving 9 bases between them. The chain's CDR3 is CASSAQGTQYF. CDR3 bases: TGTGCCAGCAGTGCACAGGGGACCCAGTACTTC. Full variable domain (rest looked up from reference TRBV9 and TRBJ2-5): DSGVTQTPKHLITATGQRVTLRCSPRSGDLSVYWYQQSLDQGLQFLIQYYNGEERAKGNILERFSAQQFPDLHSELNLSSLELGDSALYFCASSAQGTQYFGPGTRLLVL.

V is TRBV19 and J is TRBJ2-1; 8 bases agree with TRBD2. V gave up 6 bases and J gave up 0 bases; unmatched junction bases: 7. CDR3 length equals 16 residues. CDR1 and CDR2 (germline): LNHDA, SQIVND (reference sequence). The CDR3 bases are TGTGCCAGTAGCTACGCGGGGGGCCTCTCCTACAATGAGCAGTTCTTC. Amino acid sequence: CASSYAGGLSYNEQFF.

V and J are TRBV10-3 and TRBJ2-1, with 8 bases that match TRBD2. Germline values: CDR1 ENHRY, CDR2 SYGVKD. Germline trimming cut 4 bases from V and 8 bases from J; bases unmatched to any gene: 4. This CDR3 has 13 residues. In DNA form, the CDR3 reads TGTGCCATCAGTGGGACTAGCTTCTATGAGCAGTTCTTC. Translated: CAISGTSFYEQFF.

The chain links TRBV19 to TRBJ1-5; no definite D call. The CDR3 sequence is 13 residues long. The germline V and J ends were trimmed by 4 bases and 3 bases, with 7 bases remaining between them. From germline, CDR1 is LNHDA and CDR2 SQIVND (reference sequence). The CDR3 nucleotides read TGTGCCAGTAGTAACGGGGACAATCAGCCCCAGCATTTT. It codes for CASSNGDNQPQHF. Full variable domain (outside the CDR3, taken from reference TRBV19 and TRBJ1-5): DGGITQSPKYLFRKEGQNVTLSCEQNLNHDAMYWYRQDPGQGLRLIYYSQIVNDFQKGDIAEGYSVSREKKESFPLTVTSAQKNPTAFYLCASSNGDNQPQHFGDGTRLSIL.

The V call is TRBV5-5, the J call TRBJ2-3; a weak D match, TRBD2 (5 bases). V was cut by 3 bases and J by 2 bases, with 13 bases left in between. CDR1 and CDR2 (germline): SGHKS, YYEKEE (reference sequence). This CDR3 region has 15 residues. This chain's CDR3 is CASSSLVTNTDTQYF. The CDR3 DNA follows: TGTGCCAGCAGCTCACTAGTGACCAACACAGATACGCAGTATTTT.

This chain links TRBV12-5 with TRBJ1-2; TRBD1 agrees at 12 bases. Germline lookup yields CDR1 LGHNT and CDR2 FRNRAP. This CDR3 has 14 residues. Trimming at V came to 7 bases and at J to 11 bases, leaving 11 bases not matched to a gene. For the CDR3, the DNA is TGTGCTAGTGTCTCCGGGACAGGGGGCTGGGGGTACACCTTC. It is translated as CASVSGTGGWGYTF.

For the CDR3, the DNA is TGTGCCAGCACTGAGCAGGGTAGGGGCAATCAGCCCCAGCATTTT. It specifies CASTEQGRGNQPQHF. The genes are TRBV2 and TRBJ1-5; a weak D match, TRBD1 (5 bases). The length of the CDR3 is 15 residues. Germline CDR1 and CDR2: SNHLY and FYNNEI. Trimming removed 7 bases from V and 2 bases from J, with 15 bases in between. The full variable domain, in which reference TRBV2 and TRBJ1-5 provide the parts outside the CDR3, is EPEVTQTPSHQVTQMGQEVILRCVPISNHLYFYWYRQILGQKVEFLVSFYNNEISEKSEIFDDQFSVERPDGSNFTLKIRSTKLEDSAMYFCASTEQGRGNQPQHFGDGTRLSIL.

This rearrangement joins TRBV29-1 to TRBJ2-1; the match to TRBD1 covers 7 bases. The CDR3 covers 15 residues. V was pared by 1 base and J by 3 bases, with 6 bases of the junction left unmatched. Germline-derived CDR1 and CDR2 are SQVTM and ANQGSEA. The CDR3 bases are TGCAGCGTTGAAGTAGGGGGCATTCTCTACAATGAGCAGTTCTTC. It is translated as CSVEVGGILYNEQFF.